This T cell receptor beta chain was recovered during a study of blood T cell repertoires in COVID-19. V trimming: 5 bases; J trimming: 6 bases; junction bases outside the gene matches: 5. Per the germline V gene, CDR1 is KGHSH and CDR2 is LQKENI. The CDR3 has 13 amino acids. The data were produced by immunoSEQ multiplex PCR, yet TCRdb's version contains in-frame clones alone and is incomplete. The sample includes about 140,000 clones, 80% to 85% of them seen just once. Seattle cases were enrolled at active infection and followed longitudinally. This clonotype was sampled from a man aged 30-40 years with COVID-19, enrolled during active disease. The material sequenced was peripheral blood. The chain combines TRBV18 with TRBJ2-5, with 8 nucleotides matching TRBD1. CDR3 sequence: CASSADRAQTQYF. DNA for the CDR3: TGTGCCAGCTCAGCGGACAGGGCTCAGACCCAGTACTTC.